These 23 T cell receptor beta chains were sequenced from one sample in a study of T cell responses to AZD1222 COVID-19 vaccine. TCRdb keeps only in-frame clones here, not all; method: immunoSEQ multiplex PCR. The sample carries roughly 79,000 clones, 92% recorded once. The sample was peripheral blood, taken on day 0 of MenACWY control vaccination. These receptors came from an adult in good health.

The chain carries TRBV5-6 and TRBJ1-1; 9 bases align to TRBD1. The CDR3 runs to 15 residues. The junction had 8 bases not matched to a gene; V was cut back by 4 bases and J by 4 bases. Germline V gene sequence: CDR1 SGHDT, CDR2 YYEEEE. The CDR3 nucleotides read TGTGCCAGCAGCCCTCGGGACAGGGACCCCACTGAAGCTTTCTTT. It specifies CASSPRDRDPTEAFF.

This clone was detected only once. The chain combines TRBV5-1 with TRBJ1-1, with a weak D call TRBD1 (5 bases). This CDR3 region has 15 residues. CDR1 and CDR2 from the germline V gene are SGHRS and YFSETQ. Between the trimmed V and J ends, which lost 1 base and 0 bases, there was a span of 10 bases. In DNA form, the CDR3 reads TGCGCCAGCAGCTTGATAGGGGAAATGAACACTGAAGCTTTCTTT. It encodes CASSLIGEMNTEAFF.

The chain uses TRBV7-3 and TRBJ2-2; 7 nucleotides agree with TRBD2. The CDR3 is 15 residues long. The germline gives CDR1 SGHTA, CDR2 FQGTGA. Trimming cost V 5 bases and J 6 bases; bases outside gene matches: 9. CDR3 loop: CASSLGGTAPGELFF. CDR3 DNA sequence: TGTGCCAGCAGCCTCGGGGGGACCGCCCCCGGGGAGCTGTTTTTT.

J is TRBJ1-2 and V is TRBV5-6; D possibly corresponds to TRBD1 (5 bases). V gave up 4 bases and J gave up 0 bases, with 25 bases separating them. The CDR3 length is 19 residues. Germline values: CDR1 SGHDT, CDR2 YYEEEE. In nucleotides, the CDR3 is TGTGCCAGCAGCCCGCCGGGGGTCTATTCCATAGGGGCTAACTATGGCTACACCTTC. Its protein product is CASSPPGVYSIGANYGYTF.

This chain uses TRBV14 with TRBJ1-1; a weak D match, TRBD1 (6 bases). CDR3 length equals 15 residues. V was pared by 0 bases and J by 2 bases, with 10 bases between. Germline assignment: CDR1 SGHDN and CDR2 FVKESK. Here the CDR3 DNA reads TGTGCCAGCAGCCAAGATCCAGGGGTAAACACTGAAGCTTTCTTT. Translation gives CASSQDPGVNTEAFF. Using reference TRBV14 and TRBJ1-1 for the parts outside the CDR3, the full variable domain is EAGVTQFPSHSVIEKGQTVTLRCDPISGHDNLYWYRRVMGKEIKFLLHFVKESKQDESGMPNNRFLAERTGGTYSTLKVQPAELEDSGVYFCASSQDPGVNTEAFFGQGTRLTVV.

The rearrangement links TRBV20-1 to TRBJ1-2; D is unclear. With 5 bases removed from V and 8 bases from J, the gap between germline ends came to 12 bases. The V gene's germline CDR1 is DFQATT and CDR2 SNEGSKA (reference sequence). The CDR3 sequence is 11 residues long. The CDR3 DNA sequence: TGCAGTGCTCTCCAAGGCAGGGGCTACACCTTC. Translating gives CSALQGRGYTF.

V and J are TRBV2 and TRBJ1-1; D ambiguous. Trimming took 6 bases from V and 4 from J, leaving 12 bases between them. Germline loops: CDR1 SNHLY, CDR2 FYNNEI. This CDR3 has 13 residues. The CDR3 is CASRILGGTEAFF. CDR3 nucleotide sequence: TGTGCCAGCAGAATACTGGGCGGCACTGAAGCTTTCTTT.

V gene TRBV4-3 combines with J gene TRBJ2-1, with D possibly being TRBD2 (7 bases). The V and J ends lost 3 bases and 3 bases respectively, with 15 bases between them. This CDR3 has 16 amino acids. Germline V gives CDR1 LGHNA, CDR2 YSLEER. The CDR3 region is CASSHSGGPNYNEQFF. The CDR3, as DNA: TGCGCCAGCAGCCATTCGGGGGGCCCCAACTACAATGAGCAGTTCTTC.

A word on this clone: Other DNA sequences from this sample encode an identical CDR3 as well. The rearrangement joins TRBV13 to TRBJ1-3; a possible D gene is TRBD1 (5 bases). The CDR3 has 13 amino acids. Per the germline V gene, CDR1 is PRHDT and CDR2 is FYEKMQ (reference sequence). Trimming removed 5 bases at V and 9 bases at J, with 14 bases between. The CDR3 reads CASSLLGDVTIYF. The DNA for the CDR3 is TGTGCCAGCAGCCTACTAGGGGACGTCACCATATATTTT.

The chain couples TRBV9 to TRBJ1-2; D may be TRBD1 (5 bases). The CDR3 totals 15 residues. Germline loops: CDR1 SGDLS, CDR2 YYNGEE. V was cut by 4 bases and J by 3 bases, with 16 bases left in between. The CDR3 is CASSPTLDSYYGYTF. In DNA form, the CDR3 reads TGTGCCAGCAGCCCGACTTTAGACAGCTACTATGGCTACACCTTC.

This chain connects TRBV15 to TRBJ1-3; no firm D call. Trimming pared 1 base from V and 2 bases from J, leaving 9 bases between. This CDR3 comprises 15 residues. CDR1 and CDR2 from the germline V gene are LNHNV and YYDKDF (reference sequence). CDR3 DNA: TGTGCCACCAGCAGAGTTGTCACAGCTGGAAACACCATATATTTT. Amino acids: CATSRVVTAGNTIYF.

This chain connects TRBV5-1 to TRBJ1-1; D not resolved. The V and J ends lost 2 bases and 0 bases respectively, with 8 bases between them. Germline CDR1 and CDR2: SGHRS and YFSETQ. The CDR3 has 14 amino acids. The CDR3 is CASSFFSMNTEAFF. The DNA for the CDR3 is TGCGCCAGCAGCTTTTTTAGTATGAACACTGAAGCTTTCTTT.

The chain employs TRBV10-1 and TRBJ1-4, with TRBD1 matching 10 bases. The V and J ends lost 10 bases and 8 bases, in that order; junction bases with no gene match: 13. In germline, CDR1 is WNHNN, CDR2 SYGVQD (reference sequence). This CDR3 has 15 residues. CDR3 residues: CATGDRGSAQEKLFF. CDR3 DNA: TGCGCCACCGGGGACAGGGGTTCAGCACAAGAAAAACTGTTTTTT.

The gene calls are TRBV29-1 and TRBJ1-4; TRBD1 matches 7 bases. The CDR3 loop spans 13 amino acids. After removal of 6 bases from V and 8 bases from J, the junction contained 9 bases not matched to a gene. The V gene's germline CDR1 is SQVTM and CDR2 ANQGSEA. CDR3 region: CSVSGTVGEKLFF. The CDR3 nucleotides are TGCAGCGTAAGCGGGACAGTGGGCGAAAAACTGTTTTTT.

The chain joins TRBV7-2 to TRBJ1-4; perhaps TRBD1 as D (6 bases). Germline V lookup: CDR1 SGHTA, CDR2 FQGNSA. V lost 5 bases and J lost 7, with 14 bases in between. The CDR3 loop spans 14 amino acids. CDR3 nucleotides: TGTGCCAGCAGCCCGGGGGGCCCGTTTGAAAAACTGTTTTTT. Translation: CASSPGGPFEKLFF.

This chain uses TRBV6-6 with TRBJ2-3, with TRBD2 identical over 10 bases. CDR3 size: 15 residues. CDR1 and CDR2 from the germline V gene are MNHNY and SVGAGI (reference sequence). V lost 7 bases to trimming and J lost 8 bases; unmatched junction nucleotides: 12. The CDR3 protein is CASTTSGTRRGTQYF. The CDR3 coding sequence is TGTGCCAGCACTACTAGCGGGACGCGAAGGGGTACGCAGTATTTT.

CDR3 bases: TGTGCCAGCAGCCGATGGACAGGGGAAGAGACCCAGTACTTC. Translating gives CASSRWTGEETQYF. The chain carries TRBV7-6 and TRBJ2-5; TRBD1 matches at 9 bases. This CDR3 has 14 amino acids. Germline V gene lookup returns CDR1 SGHVS and CDR2 FNYEAQ. V lost 5 bases and J lost 3; bases outside the gene matches: 4.

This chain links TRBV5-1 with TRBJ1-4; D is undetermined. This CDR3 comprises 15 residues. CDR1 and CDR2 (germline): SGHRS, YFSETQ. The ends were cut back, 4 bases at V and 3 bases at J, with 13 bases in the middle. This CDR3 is CASSRDVEPNEKLFF. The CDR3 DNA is TGCGCCAGCAGCCGCGATGTTGAACCTAATGAAAAACTGTTTTTT.

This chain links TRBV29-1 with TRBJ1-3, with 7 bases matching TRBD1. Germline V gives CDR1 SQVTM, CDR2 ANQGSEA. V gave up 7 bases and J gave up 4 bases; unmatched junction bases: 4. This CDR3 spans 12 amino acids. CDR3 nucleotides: TGCAGCGCCTCGGGACAGGGAAACACCATATATTTT. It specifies CSASGQGNTIYF.

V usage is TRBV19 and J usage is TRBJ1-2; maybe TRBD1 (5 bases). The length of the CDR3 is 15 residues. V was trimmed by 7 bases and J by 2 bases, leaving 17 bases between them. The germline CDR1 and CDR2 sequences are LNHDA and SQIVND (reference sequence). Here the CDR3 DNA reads TGTGCCAGTACCATAGCTCCCGGGGGGAACTATGGCTACACCTTC. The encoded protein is CASTIAPGGNYGYTF.

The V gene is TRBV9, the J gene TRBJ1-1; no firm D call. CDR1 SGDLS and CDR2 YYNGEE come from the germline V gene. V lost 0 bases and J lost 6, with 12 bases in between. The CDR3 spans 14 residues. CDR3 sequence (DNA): TGTGCCAGCAGCGTAGCTACTCGGGCAGCTGAAGCTTTCTTT. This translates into CASSVATRAAEAFF.

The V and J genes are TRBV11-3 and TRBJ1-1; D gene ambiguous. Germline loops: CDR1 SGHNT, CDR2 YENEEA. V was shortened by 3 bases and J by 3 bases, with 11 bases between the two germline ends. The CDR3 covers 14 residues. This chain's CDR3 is CASSFGGMDTEAFF. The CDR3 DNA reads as TGTGCCAGCAGCTTCGGCGGGATGGACACTGAAGCTTTCTTT.

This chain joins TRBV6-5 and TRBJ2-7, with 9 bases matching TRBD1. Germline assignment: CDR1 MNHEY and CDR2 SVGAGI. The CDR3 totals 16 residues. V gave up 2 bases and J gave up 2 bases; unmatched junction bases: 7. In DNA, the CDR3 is TGTGCCAGCAGTTACACCGGGGGACAGGGTACCTACGAGCAGTACTTC. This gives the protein CASSYTGGQGTYEQYF.